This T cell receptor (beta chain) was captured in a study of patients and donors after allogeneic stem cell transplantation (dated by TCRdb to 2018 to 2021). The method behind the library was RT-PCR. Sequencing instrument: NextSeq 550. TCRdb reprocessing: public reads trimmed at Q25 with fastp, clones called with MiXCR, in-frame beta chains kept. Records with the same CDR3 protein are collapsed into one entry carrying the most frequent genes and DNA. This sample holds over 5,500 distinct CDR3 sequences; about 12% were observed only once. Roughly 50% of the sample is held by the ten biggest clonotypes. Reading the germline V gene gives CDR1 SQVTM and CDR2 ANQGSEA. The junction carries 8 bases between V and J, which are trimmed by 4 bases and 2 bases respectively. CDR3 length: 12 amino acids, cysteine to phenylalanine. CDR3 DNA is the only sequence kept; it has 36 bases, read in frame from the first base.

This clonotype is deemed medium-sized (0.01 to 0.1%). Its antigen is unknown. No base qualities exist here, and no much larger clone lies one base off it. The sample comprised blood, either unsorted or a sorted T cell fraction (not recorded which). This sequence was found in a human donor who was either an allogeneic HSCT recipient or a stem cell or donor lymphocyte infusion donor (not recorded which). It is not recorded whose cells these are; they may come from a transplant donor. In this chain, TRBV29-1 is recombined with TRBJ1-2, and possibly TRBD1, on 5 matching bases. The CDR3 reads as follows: CSVGTLNYGYTF. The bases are TGCAGCGTTGGGACACTAAACTATGGCTACACCTTC.